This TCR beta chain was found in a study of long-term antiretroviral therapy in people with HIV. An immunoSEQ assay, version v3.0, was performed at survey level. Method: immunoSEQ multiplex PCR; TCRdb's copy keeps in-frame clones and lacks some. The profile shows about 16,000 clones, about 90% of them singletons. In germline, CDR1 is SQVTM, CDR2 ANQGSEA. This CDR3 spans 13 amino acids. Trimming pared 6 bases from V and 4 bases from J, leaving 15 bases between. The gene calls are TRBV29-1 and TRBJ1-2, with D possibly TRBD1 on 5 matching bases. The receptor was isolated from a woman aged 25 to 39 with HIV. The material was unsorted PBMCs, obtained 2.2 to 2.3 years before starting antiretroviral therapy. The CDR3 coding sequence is TGCAGCGTCGCTAATCGGGGGTTCTATGGCTACACCTTC. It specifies CSVANRGFYGYTF.